The text below deals with one T cell receptor beta chain. The data were taken from a study of blood T cell repertoires in COVID-19. At the level of the study: There were acute and convalescent COVID-19 samples, and they came from the United States, Italy and Spain. PBMCs, B-cell-depleted T cells, or T cells provided the cDNA or gDNA that made up the material.

Germline trimming cut 4 bases from V and 9 bases from J; bases unmatched to any gene: 16. Per germline, CDR1 MNHEY and CDR2 SVGEGT. The CDR3 length is 18 residues. As processed by the authors: Reference gene primer amplification gave estimated nucleated cell counts. Clones were read by immunoSEQ multiplex PCR, and TCRdb kept only the in-frame ones, dropping some. The DNA gave D and trimming, while V, J and clone size come from that table. The data show hundreds of thousands of clones, around 90% seen once. The Seattle site enrolled patients during active infection and followed them longitudinally. This TCR derives from a woman in her thirties or forties with COVID-19, enrolled during active disease. Material for sequencing was peripheral blood. The genes are TRBV6-2 or TRBV6-3 and TRBJ2-1, with 12 bases fitting TRBD2. The CDR3 DNA reads TGTGCCAGCAGTTTGGTGGTCCTAGCGGGGGGGAAAGGTGCTGAGCAGTTCTTC. Translation gives CASSLVVLAGGKGAEQFF.